This TCR beta chain originates from a study of vaccination effects on CD4 cells after COVID-19. The ViraFEST assay expanded antigen-specific CD4+ T cells with viral peptide pools before sequencing. When nine to ten days of culture had elapsed, CD4+ T cells were isolated. Two doses of BNT162b2 or mRNA-1273 vaccine were administered to participants. On this clone itself: The antigen remains unidentified.

The CDR3 has 14 amino acids. Trimming shortened V by 7 bases and J by 5 bases, and 15 bases separated the two germline ends. Germline CDR1 reads SNHLY; CDR2 reads FYNNEI. Measured with immunoSEQ multiplex PCR; TCRdb has only the in-frame clones, and not every one. The sample has 9,500 to 15,000 clones; about 72% are singletons. Sequencing used CD4+ T cells from PBMCs cultured with SARS-CoV-2 spike peptides, obtained after COVID-19 vaccination. The clonotype was recovered from a human donor who received a COVID-19 vaccine. The chain employs TRBV2 and TRBJ2-4; no clear D gene. CDR3 in DNA: TGTGCCAGCACGGACCTGTATAGTGAAAACATTCAGTACTTC. This gives the protein CASTDLYSENIQYF.